This T cell receptor beta chain was captured by sequencing in a study of T cell responses to AZD1222 COVID-19 vaccine. Study-level results: Only after the peak T cell response were repertoires sampled. White British ancestry dominated among donors, who included more females, and clonal diversity was possibly underestimated. Seropositive status at baseline applied to only six AZD1222 recipients.

The CDR3 is 15 residues long. The V gene's germline CDR1 is LGHDT and CDR2 YNNKEL (reference sequence). The ends lost 4 bases at V and 3 bases at J; junction bases unmatched: 8. With respect to this clone: Its antigen remains unknown.

The method was immunoSEQ multiplex PCR; TCRdb's version includes in-frame clones alone and lacks a portion of them. The table records 200,000 to 250,000 clones, 94% of them present only once. The sample in question was peripheral blood, obtained 28 days after the second dose of the MenACWY control vaccine. The sequence was obtained from an adult who received the MenACWY meningococcal vaccine as a control. The chain recombines TRBV3-1 (or the pseudogene TRBV3-2) with TRBJ1-2; 7 nucleotides agree with TRBD1. The CDR3 region is CASSPYRGGDYGYTF. The CDR3 region has the DNA TGTGCCAGCAGCCCATACAGGGGAGGGGACTATGGCTACACCTTC.